This T cell receptor (beta chain) was documented in a study of Graves' ophthalmopathy and Graves' hyperthyroidism. Study results and caveats: Ophthalmopathy could be told apart from stable hyperthyroidism by a 13-signature model (just under 90% sensitivity, roughly 81% specificity).

Other autoimmune diseases, uncontrolled infections, pregnancy or lactation excluded patients from enrollment. This CDR3 has 15 amino acids. Per germline, CDR1 DFQATT and CDR2 SNEGSKA (reference sequence). The ends lost 5 bases at V and 2 bases at J; junction bases unmatched: 5. RNA served as the template for amplifying TCR beta CDR3 regions. The first-round RT-PCR employed HTBI primers together with the Qiagen OneStep RT-PCR kit. A multiplex PCR was then performed as the second round. TCRdb independently ran MiXCR on the multiplex PCR reads; one entry per CDR3 protein. The profile shows approximately 540,000 distinct CDR3 sequences, 35% to 40% of them singletons. This clonotype was recorded once. Its specificity is unknown.

Sequencing was carried out using peripheral blood or thyroid tissue (not recorded which). The source is an adult man with Graves' hyperthyroidism. V usage is TRBV20-1 and J usage is TRBJ2-1; 11 bases agree with TRBD2. CDR3 amino acids: CSAVLAGAAYNEQFF. The CDR3 nucleotides read TGCAGTGCTGTACTAGCGGGAGCAGCCTACAATGAGCAGTTCTTC.